This TCR beta chain came from a study of naive CD8 T cells in extremely preterm neonates. Produced via immunoSEQ multiplex PCR; TCRdb's table is partial and in-frame only. Of some 7,400 clones in the sample, 92% were seen once. CDR3 length: 17 amino acids. Germline V gene lookup returns CDR1 MNHEY and CDR2 SMNVEV (reference sequence). V was pared by 3 bases and J by 0 bases, with 3 bases of the junction left unmatched. Deliveries were elective term cesareans at about 37-41 weeks, with no labor or membrane rupture. Sorted cells: live naive CD8+ T cells, CD45RA+CCR7+, Annexin V-negative. This receptor was taken from a newborn in good health. Sequencing input: naive CD8+ T cells from cord blood. The chain is built from TRBV27 and TRBJ2-6, with 9 positions matching TRBD1. Written as DNA, the CDR3 is TGTGCCAGCAGTTTGGACAGGGGCACCTCTGGGGCCAACGTCCTGACTTTC. Its translation: CASSLDRGTSGANVLTF.